This TCR beta chain was sequenced for a study of shared clonotypes between healthy human individuals. The method was immunoSEQ multiplex PCR; TCRdb's version includes in-frame clones alone and lacks a portion of them. The table includes 2 million to 2.5 million clones, roughly 93% detected once. This TCR came from a man between 18 and 29 years old in good health. Some clones in this sample may be carry-over from other donors' samples. The sequenced sample consisted of naive CD4+ T cells from PBMCs. Subset of the sample: CD45RA+ positively selected.

The CDR3 here is CASSRDLAGDYNEQFF. CDR3 nucleotides: TGTGCCAGCAGCAGGGACCTAGCGGGAGATTACAATGAGCAGTTCTTC. This chain uses TRBV7-2 with TRBJ2-1, with 10 positions matching TRBD2. The J segment lost 4 bases and the V segment lost 5 bases, leaving 8 bases of the junction unmatched. The CDR3 has 16 residues. Germline-derived CDR1 and CDR2 are SGHTA and FQGNSA.